This TCR beta chain was captured by sequencing in a study of blood T cell repertoires in COVID-19. For the study at large: Donors in the United States, Italy and Spain gave samples during acute or convalescent COVID-19. PBMCs, B-cell-depleted T cells, or T cells provided the cDNA or gDNA that made up the material.

Clones were read by immunoSEQ multiplex PCR, and TCRdb kept only the in-frame ones, dropping some. The sample holds roughly 76,000 clones, 85% to 90% seen once. This CDR3 contains 12 residues. The V gene's germline CDR1 is KGHSH and CDR2 LQKENI. V shed 3 bases, J shed 8 bases, and the junction held 3 bases outside the gene matches. Sequenced: peripheral blood. The clonotype was recovered from a man aged 65 to 79 with active or convalescent COVID-19. The V and J genes are TRBV18 and TRBJ1-1; the match to TRBD1 covers 7 bases. The CDR3 nucleotides read TGTGCCAGCTCACCCGGGACAGAAGAAGCTTTCTTT. This encodes CASSPGTEEAFF. Using reference TRBV18 and TRBJ1-1 for the parts outside the CDR3, the full variable domain is NAGVMQNPRHLVRRRGQEARLRCSPMKGHSHVYWYRQLPEEGLKFMVYLQKENIIDESGMPKERFSAEFPKEGPSILRIQQVVRGDSAAYFCASSPGTEEAFFGQGTRLTVV.